This T cell receptor (beta chain) emerged from a study of blood T cells in healthy people across ages. The study's findings and limits: TCR beta diversity correlated strongly with naive T cell percentage.

The second PCR ran about 6 to 11 cycles with a sample-barcoded 5' primer and J-beta primers. Every cDNA molecule bore a tag from a template-switch adaptor containing 12 random nucleotides. Each sample provided no less than 2.5 million CDR3-containing paired-end reads. Using its own MiXCR run on the 5' RACE reads, TCRdb lists one record per CDR3 protein. The sample yields under 2,000,000 distinct CDR3 sequences, 40% to 55% seen once. This clonotype was counted once. Its specificity is unknown. At least 7 million PBMCs were isolated per sample. What was sequenced was blood. The sequence derives from a woman between 40 and 55 years old in good health.

CDR3 DNA: TGCGCCAGCAGCTCAGCGGACAAATACACAGATACGCAGTATTTT. Translating gives CASSSADKYTDTQYF. This chain joins TRBV5-1 and TRBJ2-3, with D perhaps assigned TRBD1 or TRBD2 (5 bases each). This CDR3 region has 15 residues. From germline, CDR1 is SGHRS and CDR2 YFSETQ. V lost 3 bases and J 2 bases, leaving 13 bases between the germline ends.